These 22 T cell receptor beta chains share one sample of origin, sequenced in a study of breast tumors, draining lymph nodes, adjacent tissues. TCRdb passed the multiplex PCR reads through MiXCR, listing each CDR3 protein once. The table includes around 22,000 distinct CDR3 sequences, roughly three fifths detected once. The sequenced sample consisted of tumor-adjacent breast tissue. These receptors all come from a female donor with breast cancer. Some clones in this sample may be carry-over from other donors' samples.

This sequence joins TRBV2 and TRBJ1-5, with 7 bases identical to TRBD1. The CDR3 extends over 15 amino acids. Germline values: CDR1 SNHLY, CDR2 FYNNEI. V lost 2 bases, J lost 2 bases, and 3 bases stayed unmatched. CDR3 DNA sequence: TGTGCCAGCAGTGAAAGGGGGCTGGGCAATCAGCCCCAGCATTTT. It translates to CASSERGLGNQPQHF.

This chain joins TRBV10-3 and TRBJ1-6; no reliable D call. The ends were cut back, 3 bases at V and 8 bases at J, with 8 bases in the middle. This CDR3 is 13 amino acids long. Germline V gives CDR1 ENHRY, CDR2 SYGVKD. CDR3 protein: CAISDNLYSPLHF. The CDR3 DNA follows: TGTGCCATCAGTGATAACCTATATTCACCCCTCCACTTT.

The chain carries TRBV7-2 and TRBJ1-4, with D perhaps matching TRBD1 (6 bases). CDR1 is SGHTA, CDR2 FQGNSA, per germline. This CDR3 has 15 amino acids. The V gene lost 4 bases and the J gene lost 3 bases, with 12 bases spanning the gap. The CDR3: CASSSRAGANEKLFF. CDR3 coding DNA: TGTGCCAGCAGCTCCAGGGCAGGGGCTAATGAAAAACTGTTTTTT.

The J gene is TRBJ2-7, the V gene TRBV7-4; D is possibly TRBD2 (6 bases). CDR1 SGHVT and CDR2 SQSDAQ come from the germline V gene. Deletions cut 5 bases from V and 3 bases from J, with 20 bases between. The CDR3 runs 16 residues. The CDR3 is CASSLVGGRGSYEQYF. The CDR3 DNA sequence: TGTGCCAGCAGCCTAGTAGGTGGCCGGGGGAGCTACGAGCAGTACTTC. Full variable domain (outside the CDR3, taken from reference TRBV7-4 and TRBJ2-7): GAGVSQSPRYKVAKRGRDVALRCDSISGHVTLYWYRQTLGQGSEVLTYSQSDAQRDKSGRPSGRFSAERPERSVSTLKIQRTEQGDSAVYLCASSLVGGRGSYEQYFGPGTRLTVT.

This rearrangement joins TRBV5-6 to TRBJ2-1; TRBD1 matches at 12 bases. The CDR3 runs 15 residues. Germline V gives CDR1 SGHDT, CDR2 YYEEEE. V lost 3 bases to trimming and J lost 7 bases; unmatched junction nucleotides: 5. CDR3 residues: CASSYGTGGKNEQFF. CDR3 bases: TGTGCCAGCAGCTACGGGACAGGGGGCAAAAATGAGCAGTTCTTC.

The sample holds a few counts of this clonotype. The CDR3: CASSGLAGGREETQYF. The CDR3 nucleotides read TGTGCCAGCAGCGGACTAGCGGGGGGGCGAGAAGAGACCCAGTACTTC. The chain is built from TRBV7-9 and TRBJ2-5, with 15 bases that match TRBD2. Germline lookup yields CDR1 SEHNR and CDR2 FQNEAQ (reference sequence). This CDR3 region has 16 residues. V gave up 5 bases and J gave up 3 bases; unmatched junction bases: 4.

The chain uses TRBV6-5 and TRBJ2-1; no definite D call. Per the germline V gene, CDR1 is MNHEY and CDR2 is SVGAGI. V was trimmed by 5 bases and J by 0 bases, leaving 11 bases between them. The CDR3 loop spans 15 amino acids. The CDR3 loop reads CASSPSWGSYNEQFF. DNA for the CDR3: TGTGCCAGCAGTCCCAGCTGGGGCTCCTACAATGAGCAGTTCTTC.

CDR3 amino acids: CASSEIWGIEAFF. DNA for the CDR3: TGTGCCAGCAGTGAAATCTGGGGAATTGAAGCTTTCTTT. The chain is built from TRBV6-1 and TRBJ1-1; the D is unclear. Germline V gene lookup returns CDR1 MNHNS and CDR2 SASEGT. Trimming pared 2 bases from V and 7 bases from J, leaving 11 bases between. CDR3 length equals 13 residues.

This clonotype occurred many times. The genes are TRBV4-3 and TRBJ1-4; the match to TRBD1 covers 8 bases. J gave up 5 bases and V 3 bases, and 5 bases lay outside the gene matches. The CDR3 covers 15 residues. Germline loops: CDR1 LGHNA, CDR2 YSLEER. The CDR3 loop reads CASSQWDRTNEKLFF. The CDR3 DNA sequence: TGCGCCAGCAGCCAGTGGGACAGGACAAATGAAAAACTGTTTTTT.

This sequence joins TRBV18 and TRBJ2-7, with D unresolved. The germline V and J ends were trimmed by 1 base and 3 bases, with 7 bases remaining between them. The CDR3 loop spans 13 amino acids. Germline CDR1 and CDR2: KGHSH and LQKENI. This chain's CDR3 is CASSPLSDYEQYF. CDR3 sequence (DNA): TGTGCCAGCTCACCACTATCTGACTACGAGCAGTACTTC. Using reference TRBV18 and TRBJ2-7 for the parts outside the CDR3, the full variable domain is NAGVMQNPRHLVRRRGQEARLRCSPMKGHSHVYWYRQLPEEGLKFMVYLQKENIIDESGMPKERFSAEFPKEGPSILRIQQVVRGDSAAYFCASSPLSDYEQYFGPGTRLTVT.

This clonotype appeared a single time. This chain joins TRBV24-1 and TRBJ2-1, with 9 bases aligning to TRBD1. Germline V gene sequence: CDR1 KGHDR, CDR2 SFDVKD. The CDR3 runs to 15 residues. With V trimmed by 4 bases and J by 4 bases, 4 bases remained unmatched. CDR3 in amino acids: CATSETGGLYNEQFF. CDR3 nucleotides: TGTGCCACCAGTGAAACAGGGGGCCTTTACAATGAGCAGTTCTTC.

This chain connects TRBV7-2 to TRBJ1-2; 7 nucleotides align to TRBD1. The CDR3 extends over 14 amino acids. Germline assignment: CDR1 SGHTA and CDR2 FQGNSA. The junction had 7 bases not matched to a gene; V was cut back by 3 bases and J by 6 bases. The CDR3: CASSFDKGAHGYTF. The CDR3 DNA sequence: TGTGCCAGCAGCTTTGATAAGGGGGCGCATGGCTACACCTTC.

This clonotype was seen ten or more times. This may be a read error: a much more frequent sequence differs by one nucleotide. The chain couples TRBV6-2 or TRBV6-3 to TRBJ2-7; 11 bases line up with TRBD2. J was trimmed by 4 bases and V by 5 bases; bases with no gene match: 13. CDR1 is MNHEY and CDR2 is SVGEGT in the germline V gene. The CDR3 consists of 17 residues. The DNA for the CDR3 is TGTGCCAGCAGTCTCCTAGCGGGAGGACATTCCTCTTACGAGCAGTACTTC. Its translation is CASSLLAGGHSSYEQYF.

The J gene is TRBJ1-2, the V gene TRBV20-1, with D unresolved. The CDR3 runs to 11 residues. The germline gives CDR1 DFQATT, CDR2 SNEGSKA (reference sequence). The V end lost 6 bases, the J end lost 8 bases, and 13 bases lay between the germline ends. CDR3 sequence: CSAWKEEGYTF. CDR3 in DNA: TGCAGTGCGTGGAAGGAGGAGGGCTACACCTTC.

The V call is TRBV5-1, the J call TRBJ2-7; D is unclear. CDR3 length: 15 residues. Germline CDR1 reads SGHRS; CDR2 reads YFSETQ. The ends were cut back, 0 bases at V and 5 bases at J, with 15 bases in the middle. The CDR3 DNA sequence: TGCGCCAGCAGCTTGGGGGTGGTGTCAACCGACGAGCAGTACTTC. Protein: CASSLGVVSTDEQYF.

In this sample, this clonotype turned up once. V usage is TRBV20-1 and J usage is TRBJ1-5; D is unresolved. Trimming took 1 base from V and 1 from J, leaving 8 bases between them. Germline CDR1 and CDR2: DFQATT and SNEGSKA (reference sequence). The CDR3 length is 14 residues. The CDR3 is CSARASVSNQPQHF. In nucleotides, the CDR3 is TGCAGTGCTAGAGCCAGTGTAAGCAATCAGCCCCAGCATTTT.

The rearrangement uses TRBV2 and TRBJ1-6; TRBD1 is a possible D gene (5 bases). CDR3 length equals 15 residues. CDR1 is SNHLY and CDR2 is FYNNEI in the germline V gene. The ends were cut back, 6 bases at V and 9 bases at J, with 18 bases in the middle. CDR3 sequence reads: CASSLAIATASPLHF. In DNA, the CDR3 is TGTGCCAGCAGCTTAGCTATAGCGACAGCTTCACCCCTCCACTTT.

This clonotype was counted once. The chain is built from TRBV4-1 and TRBJ1-2, with unresolved D. The V end was cut by 2 bases, the J end by 1 base, with 17 bases between. The V gene's germline CDR1 is MGHRA and CDR2 YSYEKL. CDR3 length: 17 amino acids. DNA of the CDR3: TGCGCCAGCAGCCAACCACCAGTGTCGGTACTTAACTATGGCTACACCTTC. Its translation is CASSQPPVSVLNYGYTF.

The rearrangement links TRBV5-6 to TRBJ1-2; no clear D gene. Trimming took off 4 bases at V and 5 bases at J, with 21 bases between the two ends. Germline values: CDR1 SGHDT, CDR2 YYEEEE. The length of the CDR3 is 16 residues. The DNA for the CDR3 is TGTGCCAGCAGCCCAATGTCAGGACTCCTCTATTATGGCTACACCTTC. It translates to CASSPMSGLLYYGYTF.

In its sample, this clonotype is medium-sized. The V call is TRBV2, the J call TRBJ2-5, with D tentatively TRBD2 (6 bases). Germline V CDR1 and CDR2: SNHLY, FYNNEI. Trimming removed 3 bases at V and 5 bases at J, with 16 bases between. The CDR3 spans 15 residues. CDR3: CASSDYGTSMETQYF. For the CDR3, the DNA is TGTGCCAGCAGTGACTACGGCACTAGCATGGAGACCCAGTACTTC.

Only a few counts were recorded for this clonotype. The genes are TRBV9 and TRBJ2-7; the D gene is possibly TRBD1 (8 bases). Germline CDR1 SGDLS, CDR2 YYNGEE. V shed 1 base and J shed 1 base, with 15 bases lying between them. The CDR3 length is 16 residues. CDR3 sequence: CASSVTGQGGSYEQYF. The CDR3 bases are TGTGCCAGCAGCGTAACCGGACAGGGAGGGTCCTACGAGCAGTACTTC. Filled out from reference TRBV9 and TRBJ2-7, the complete variable domain reads DSGVTQTPKHLITATGQRVTLRCSPRSGDLSVYWYQQSLDQGLQFLIQYYNGEERAKGNILERFSAQQFPDLHSELNLSSLELGDSALYFCASSVTGQGGSYEQYFGPGTRLTVT.

In this sample, this clonotype turned up once. V and J are TRBV19 and TRBJ2-2; 7 bases align to TRBD1. The V segment lost 5 bases and the J segment 0 bases; nucleotides outside the gene matches: 3. The CDR3 runs to 15 residues. Germline V gene lookup returns CDR1 LNHDA and CDR2 SQIVND (reference sequence). Here the CDR3 DNA reads TGTGCCAGTAGTTTACAGGGGACGAACACCGGGGAGCTGTTTTTT. As protein: CASSLQGTNTGELFF.